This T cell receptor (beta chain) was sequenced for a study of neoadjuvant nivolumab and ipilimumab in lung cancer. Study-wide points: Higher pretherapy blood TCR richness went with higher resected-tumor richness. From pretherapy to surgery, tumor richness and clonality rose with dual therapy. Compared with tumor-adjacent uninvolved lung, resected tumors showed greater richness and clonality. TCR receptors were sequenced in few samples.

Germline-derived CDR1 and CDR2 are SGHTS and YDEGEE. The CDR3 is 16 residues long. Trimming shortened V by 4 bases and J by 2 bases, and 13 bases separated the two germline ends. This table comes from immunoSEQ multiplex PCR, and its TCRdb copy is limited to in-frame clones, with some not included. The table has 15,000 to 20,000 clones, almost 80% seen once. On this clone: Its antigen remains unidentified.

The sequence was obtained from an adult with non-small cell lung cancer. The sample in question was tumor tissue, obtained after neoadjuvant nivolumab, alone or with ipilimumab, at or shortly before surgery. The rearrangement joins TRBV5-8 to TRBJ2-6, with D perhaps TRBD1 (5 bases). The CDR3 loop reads CASSRSADTGANVLTF. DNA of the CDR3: TGTGCCAGCAGCCGATCTGCGGACACTGGGGCCAACGTCCTGACTTTC.